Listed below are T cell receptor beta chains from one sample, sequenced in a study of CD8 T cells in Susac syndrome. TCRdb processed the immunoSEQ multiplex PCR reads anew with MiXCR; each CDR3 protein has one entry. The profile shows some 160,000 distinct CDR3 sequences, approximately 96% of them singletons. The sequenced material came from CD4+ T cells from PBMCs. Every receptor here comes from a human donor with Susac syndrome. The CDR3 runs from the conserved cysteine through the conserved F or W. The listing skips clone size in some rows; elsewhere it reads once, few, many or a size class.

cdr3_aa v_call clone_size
CASSLRTYEQYF TRBV28 .
CASSPGGDVFYEQYF TRBV9 .
CASSTGTLNTEAFF TRBV19 .
CASTAGAGYTF TRBV7-9 .
CSARDPAAGGGTDTQYF TRBV20-1 .
CSAREQGYGYTF TRBV20-1 .
CSARGTVGNTIYF TRBV20-1 .
CSVRQKITDTQYF TRBV29-1 .
CSARGDTQYF TRBV20-1 once
CASSERRAPLHF TRBV6-4 .
CSATYSGYQPQHF TRBV20-1 .
CASSPGTWFTSTDTQYF TRBV12-3/TRBV12-4 .
CAISPLGYEQYF TRBV10-3 few
CASSPTGTGKGNTIYF TRBV4-1 .
CASSIWTGGIGETQYF TRBV7-9 .
CASSPDGQGANVLTF TRBV5-1 .
CASSHRTSQFF TRBV3-1 .
CSARDPVGSNTEAFF TRBV20-1 .